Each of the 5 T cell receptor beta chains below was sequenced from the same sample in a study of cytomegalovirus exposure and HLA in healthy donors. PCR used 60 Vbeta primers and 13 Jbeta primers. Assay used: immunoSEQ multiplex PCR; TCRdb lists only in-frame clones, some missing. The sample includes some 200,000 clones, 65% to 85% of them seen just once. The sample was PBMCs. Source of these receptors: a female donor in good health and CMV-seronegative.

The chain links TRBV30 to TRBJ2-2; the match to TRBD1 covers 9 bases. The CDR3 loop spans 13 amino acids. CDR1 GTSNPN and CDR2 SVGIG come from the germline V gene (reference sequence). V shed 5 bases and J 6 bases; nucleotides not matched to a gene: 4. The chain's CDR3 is CAWEDRGSGELFF. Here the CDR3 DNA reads TGTGCCTGGGAGGACAGGGGCTCCGGGGAGCTGTTTTTT.

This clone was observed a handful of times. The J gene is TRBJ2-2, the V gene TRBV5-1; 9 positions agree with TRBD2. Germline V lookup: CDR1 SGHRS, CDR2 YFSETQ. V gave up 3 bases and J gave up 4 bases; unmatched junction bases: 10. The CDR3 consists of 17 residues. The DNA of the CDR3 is TGCGCCAGCAGCTCGGGTAGCGGGGGAGTTATCACCGGGGAGCTGTTTTTT. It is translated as CASSSGSGGVITGELFF. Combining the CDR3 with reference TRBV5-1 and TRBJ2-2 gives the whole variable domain KAGVTQTPRYLIKTRGQQVTLSCSPISGHRSVSWYQQTPGQGLQFLFEYFSETQRNKGNFPGRFSGRQFSNSRSEMNVSTLELGDSALYLCASSSGSGGVITGELFFGEGSRLTVL.

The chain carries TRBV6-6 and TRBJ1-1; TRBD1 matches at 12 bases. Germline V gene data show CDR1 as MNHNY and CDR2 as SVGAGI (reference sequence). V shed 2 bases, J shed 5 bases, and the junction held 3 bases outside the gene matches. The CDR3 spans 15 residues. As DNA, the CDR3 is TGTGCCAGCAGTTACGGGACAGGGGGCTGGACTGAAGCTTTCTTT. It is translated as CASSYGTGGWTEAFF.

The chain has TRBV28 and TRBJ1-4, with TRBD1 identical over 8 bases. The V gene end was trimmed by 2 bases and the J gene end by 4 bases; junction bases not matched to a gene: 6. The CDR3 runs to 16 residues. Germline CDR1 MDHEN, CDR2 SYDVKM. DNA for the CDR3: TGTGCCAGCAGTTTAGGTGGACAGGGCGGTAATGAAAAACTGTTTTTT. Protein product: CASSLGGQGGNEKLFF.

The CDR3 region is CASSQETGGLTGELFF. The CDR3, as DNA: TGCGCCAGCAGCCAAGAAACGGGAGGGCTTACCGGGGAGCTGTTTTTT. The V call is TRBV4-3, the J call TRBJ2-2, with TRBD2 matching 8 bases. J gave up 5 bases and V 0 bases, and 5 bases lay outside the gene matches. The germline V gene has CDR1 LGHNA and CDR2 YSLEER. CDR3 length: 16 amino acids.